This TCR beta chain was captured in a study of T-cell memory formation after mild COVID-19. Background on the study: The study found TCR clusters largely donor specific.

Barcoded TCR alpha and TCR beta cDNA libraries with UMIs came from 5'RACE using constant-segment primers. Each CDR3 protein is one row after TCRdb ran MiXCR on the 5' RACE reads. The sample yields 300,000 to 400,000 distinct CDR3 sequences, 20% to 25% seen once. Study-wide results and limits: Several responding clones turned up in pre-infection memory, indicating that cross-reactive memory may have taken part. Mostly located in CM and EM were contracting CD4+ clones, with contracting CD8+ clones located in EMRA.

This clonotype was counted only a few times. Its antigen is still unknown. This TCR came from an adult woman who had mild COVID-19 (a few samples of this study predate the infection). Cell type and time point are not known. Sequencing input: PBMCs or a T cell subset sorted from them (not recorded which).

DNA for the CDR3: TGTGCCACCAGTGACCCGACTAGTGAGAACACCGGGGAGCTGTTTTTT. It specifies CATSDPTSENTGELFF. J is TRBJ2-2 and V is TRBV24-1, with D tentatively TRBD2 (6 bases). Germline V gene data show CDR1 as KGHDR and CDR2 as SFDVKD. The CDR3 spans 16 residues. Trimming pared 4 bases from V and 1 base from J, leaving 12 bases between.